The present TCR beta chain was sequenced within a study of post-analysis software for immune sequencing data. Findings of the study overall: Patients with multiple sclerosis recorded significantly lower normalized Chao1 diversity than controls, the study found. F-measure co-clustering was strong for batch-matched samples. Higher frequency in patients than in controls was seen for roughly 5 TRBV segments, with TRBV5-6, TRBV5-1 and TRBV20-1 among them.

For this clonotype: The target antigen is unknown.

After removal of 6 bases from V and 0 bases from J, the junction contained 9 bases not matched to a gene. The CDR3 loop spans 18 amino acids. CDR1 and CDR2 from the germline V gene are MDHEN and SYDVKM. Built from TCR beta cDNA, the libraries had unique molecular identifiers in them. Input populations of roughly 0.95 to 10 million T cells gave rise to some 500,000 cDNA molecules. Using its own MiXCR run on the PCR reads, TCRdb lists one record per CDR3 protein. The sample has approximately 350,000 distinct CDR3 sequences, less than 40% seen once. This chain uses TRBV28 with TRBJ1-5, with 12 positions matching TRBD1. The TCR was taken from a girl aged 10 to 17 with multiple sclerosis. Sequencing was carried out using blood. The CDR3 DNA sequence: TGTGCCAGCAGCGTACCGGGACAGGGGGCCTATAGCAATCAGCCCCAGCATTTT. It encodes CASSVPGQGAYSNQPQHF.